This T cell receptor beta chain comes out of a study of blood T cell repertoires in COVID-19. Turning to the study itself: Italy, Spain and the United States were the sources of the convalescent and acute COVID-19 samples. PBMCs, B-cell-depleted T cells, or T cells provided the cDNA or gDNA that made up the material.

The authors' processing: Counts of nucleated cells, estimated from reference gene primer amplification, were obtained. Repertoires were generated with immunoSEQ multiplex PCR, while TCRdb's copy carries only in-frame clones and drops some. V and J calls and clone size are as listed in that table; D and trimming were resolved from the DNA. The sample lists fewer than 250,000 clones, about 85% occurring once. With V trimmed by 5 bases and J by 5 bases, 6 bases remained unmatched. The CDR3 spans 14 residues. The germline gives CDR1 LNHDA, CDR2 SQIVND (reference sequence). V usage is TRBV19 and J usage is TRBJ1-5; TRBD1 aligns across 7 bases. This receptor was obtained from a man between 65 and 80 years old with acute or convalescent COVID-19. Sequencing input: peripheral blood. CDR3 coding DNA: TGTGCCAGTAGTGACGGGACAGACTATCAGCCCCAGCATTTT. This encodes CASSDGTDYQPQHF.